This T cell receptor beta chain was captured by sequencing in a study of beta chain features in type 1 diabetes. In total, each donor contributed a single heparinised blood draw that averaged roughly 100 mL. Germline loops: CDR1 MNHNY, CDR2 SVGAGI (reference sequence). The CDR3 contains 14 residues. V lost 6 bases, J lost 2 bases, and 11 bases lay in between. Sequencing targeted expressed TCRB transcripts, as all isolated RNA had been reverse transcribed. Clones were sequenced by immunoSEQ multiplex PCR, and TCRdb holds only the in-frame ones, with some missing. The table records 300,000 to 450,000 clones, 8.5% to 10% of them present only once. On this clone: Its specificity is unknown.

The study, taken as a whole, reports: All four CD4+ subsets of Type 1 diabetes patients contained TCRB CDR3s that were moderately but significantly shorter. The study found that naive, central memory and Treg TCRB repertoires appeared more similar in patients than in healthy donors.

The rearrangement links TRBV6-6 to TRBJ1-5; D unclear. The sequencing input was central memory CD4+ T cells from blood. This TCR came from a man aged 25 to 40 with type 1 diabetes. CDR3 residues: CASSAALGNQPQHF. The CDR3 DNA follows: TGTGCCAGCAGCGCAGCGTTGGGCAATCAGCCCCAGCATTTT.